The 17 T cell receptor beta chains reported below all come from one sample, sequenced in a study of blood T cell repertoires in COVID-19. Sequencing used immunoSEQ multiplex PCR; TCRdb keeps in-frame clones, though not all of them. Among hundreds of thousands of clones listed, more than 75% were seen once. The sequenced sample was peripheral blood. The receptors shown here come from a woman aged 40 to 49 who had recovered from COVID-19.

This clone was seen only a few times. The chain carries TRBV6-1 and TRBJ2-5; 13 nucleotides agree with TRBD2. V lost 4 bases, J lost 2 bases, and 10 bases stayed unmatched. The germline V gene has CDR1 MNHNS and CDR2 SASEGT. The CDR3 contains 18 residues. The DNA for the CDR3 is TGTGCCAGCAGTGCGTCTGCTCCGGGACTAGCGGGGCAAGAGACCCAGTACTTC. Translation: CASSASAPGLAGQETQYF.

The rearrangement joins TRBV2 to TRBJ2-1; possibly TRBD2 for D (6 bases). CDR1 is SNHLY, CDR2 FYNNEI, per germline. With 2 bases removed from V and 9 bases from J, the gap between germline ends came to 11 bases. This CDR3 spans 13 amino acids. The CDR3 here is CASSESEAGEQFF. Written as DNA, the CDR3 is TGTGCCAGCAGTGAAAGTGAAGCGGGTGAGCAGTTCTTC. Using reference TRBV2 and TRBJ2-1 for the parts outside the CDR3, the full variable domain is EPEVTQTPSHQVTQMGQEVILRCVPISNHLYFYWYRQILGQKVEFLVSFYNNEISEKSEIFDDQFSVERPDGSNFTLKIRSTKLEDSAMYFCASSESEAGEQFFGPGTRLTVL.

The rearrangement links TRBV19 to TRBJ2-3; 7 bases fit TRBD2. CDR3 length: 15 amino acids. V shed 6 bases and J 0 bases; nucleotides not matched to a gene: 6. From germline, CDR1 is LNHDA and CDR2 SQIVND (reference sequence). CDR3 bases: TGTGCCAGTAGAGAACGGGACTATAGCACAGATACGCAGTATTTT. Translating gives CASRERDYSTDTQYF. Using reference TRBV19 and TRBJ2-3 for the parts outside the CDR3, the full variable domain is DGGITQSPKYLFRKEGQNVTLSCEQNLNHDAMYWYRQDPGQGLRLIYYSQIVNDFQKGDIAEGYSVSREKKESFPLTVTSAQKNPTAFYLCASRERDYSTDTQYFGPGTRLTVL.

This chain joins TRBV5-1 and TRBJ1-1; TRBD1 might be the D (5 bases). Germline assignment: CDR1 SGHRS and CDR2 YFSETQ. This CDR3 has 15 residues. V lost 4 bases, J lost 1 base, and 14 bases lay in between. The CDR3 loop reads CASSRLTARNTEAFF. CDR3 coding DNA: TGCGCCAGCAGCAGACTGACAGCACGGAACACTGAAGCTTTCTTT.

In DNA, the CDR3 is TGTGCCAGCTCACCCGTAACAGGGGGCAGGGACACTGAAGCTTTCTTT. It is translated as CASSPVTGGRDTEAFF. This chain joins TRBV18 and TRBJ1-1; 9 nucleotides match TRBD1. J gave up 3 bases and V 3 bases, and 8 bases lay outside the gene matches. The V gene's germline CDR1 is KGHSH and CDR2 LQKENI. CDR3 length: 16 residues. Variable domain in full (rest from reference TRBV18 and TRBJ1-1): NAGVMQNPRHLVRRRGQEARLRCSPMKGHSHVYWYRQLPEEGLKFMVYLQKENIIDESGMPKERFSAEFPKEGPSILRIQQVVRGDSAAYFCASSPVTGGRDTEAFFGQGTRLTVV.

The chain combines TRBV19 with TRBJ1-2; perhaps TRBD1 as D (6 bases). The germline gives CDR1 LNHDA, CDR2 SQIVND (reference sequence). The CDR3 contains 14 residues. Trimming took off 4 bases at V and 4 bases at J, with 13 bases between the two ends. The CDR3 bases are TGTGCCAGTAGTAGGGGGCAAAGGGTCTATGGCTACACCTTC. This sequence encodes CASSRGQRVYGYTF.

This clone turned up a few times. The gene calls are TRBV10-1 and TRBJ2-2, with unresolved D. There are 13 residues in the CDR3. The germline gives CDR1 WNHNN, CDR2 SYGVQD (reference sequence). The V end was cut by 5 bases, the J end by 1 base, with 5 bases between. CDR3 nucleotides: TGCGCCAGCAGTTCTATGAACACCGGGGAGCTGTTTTTT. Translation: CASSSMNTGELFF.

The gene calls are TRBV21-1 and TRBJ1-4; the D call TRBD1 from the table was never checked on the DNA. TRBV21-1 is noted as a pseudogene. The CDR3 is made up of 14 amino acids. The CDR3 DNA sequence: TGTGCCAGCAGCAAGGCCAGGGGGCGGGAAAAACTGTTTTTT. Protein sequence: CASSKARGREKLFF.

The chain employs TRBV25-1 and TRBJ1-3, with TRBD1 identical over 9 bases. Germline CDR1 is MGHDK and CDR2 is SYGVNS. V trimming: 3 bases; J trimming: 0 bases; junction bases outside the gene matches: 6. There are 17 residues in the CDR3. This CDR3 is CASSDLQGAGSGNTIYF. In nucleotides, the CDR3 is TGTGCCAGCAGTGACCTACAGGGGGCCGGCTCTGGAAACACCATATATTTT.

The CDR3 spells CAWSGTHGDRGNTGELFF. CDR3 in DNA: TGTGCCTGGAGTGGAACTCACGGGGACAGGGGAAATACCGGGGAGCTGTTTTTT. The V call is TRBV30, the J call TRBJ2-2; TRBD1 aligns across 10 bases. Germline trimming cut 1 base from V and 5 bases from J; bases unmatched to any gene: 13. Germline CDR1 is GTSNPN and CDR2 is SVGIG (reference sequence). This CDR3 has 18 residues.

CDR3 amino acids: CASSSGQGVSTGELFF. For the CDR3, the DNA is TGTGCCAGCAGTTCCGGACAGGGCGTGAGCACCGGGGAGCTGTTTTTT. The rearrangement uses TRBV5-4 and TRBJ2-2; 8 bases match TRBD1. The CDR3 is 16 residues long. In germline, CDR1 is SGHNT, CDR2 YYREEE (reference sequence). The junction had 10 bases not matched to a gene; V was cut back by 5 bases and J by 4 bases. The entire variable domain, with the rest obtained from reference TRBV5-4 and TRBJ2-2, is as follows: ETGVTQSPTHLIKTRGQQVTLRCSSQSGHNTVSWYQQALGQGPQFIFQYYREEENGRGNFPPRFSGLQFPNYSSELNVNALELDDSALYLCASSSGQGVSTGELFFGEGSRLTVL.

The CDR3 protein is CAIGEGRRNSYEQYF. CDR3 sequence (DNA): TGTGCCATCGGGGAGGGTAGACGAAACTCCTACGAGCAGTACTTC. V gene TRBV10-3 combines with J gene TRBJ2-7; 7 nucleotides align to TRBD2. The CDR3 is 15 residues long. Looked up from germline, CDR1 is ENHRY and CDR2 is SYGVKD. After removal of 8 bases from V and 0 bases from J, the junction contained 10 bases not matched to a gene.

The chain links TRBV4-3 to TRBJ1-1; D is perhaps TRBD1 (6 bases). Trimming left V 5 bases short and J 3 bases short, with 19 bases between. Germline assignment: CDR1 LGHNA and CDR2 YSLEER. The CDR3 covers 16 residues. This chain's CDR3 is CASSKTPIGGDTEAFF. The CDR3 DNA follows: TGCGCCAGCAGCAAGACGCCGATAGGGGGGGACACTGAAGCTTTCTTT.

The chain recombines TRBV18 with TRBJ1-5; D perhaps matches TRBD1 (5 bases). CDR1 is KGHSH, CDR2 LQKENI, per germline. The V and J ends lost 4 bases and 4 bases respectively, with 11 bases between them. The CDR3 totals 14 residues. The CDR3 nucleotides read TGTGCCAGCTCACTCACAGGCCCAAATCAGCCCCAGCATTTT. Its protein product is CASSLTGPNQPQHF.

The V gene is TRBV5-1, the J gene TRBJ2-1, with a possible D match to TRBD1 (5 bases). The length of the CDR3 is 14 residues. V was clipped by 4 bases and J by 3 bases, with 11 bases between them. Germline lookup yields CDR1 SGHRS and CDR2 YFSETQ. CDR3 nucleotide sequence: TGCGCCAGCAGCCCCCAGGGCTTCTACAATGAGCAGTTCTTC. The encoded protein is CASSPQGFYNEQFF.

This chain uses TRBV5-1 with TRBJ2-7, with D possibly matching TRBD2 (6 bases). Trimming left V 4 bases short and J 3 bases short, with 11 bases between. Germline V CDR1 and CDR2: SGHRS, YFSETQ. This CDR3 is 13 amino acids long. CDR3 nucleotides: TGCGCCAGCAGCCCGGAGGAGGGCTACGAGCAGTACTTC. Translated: CASSPEEGYEQYF.

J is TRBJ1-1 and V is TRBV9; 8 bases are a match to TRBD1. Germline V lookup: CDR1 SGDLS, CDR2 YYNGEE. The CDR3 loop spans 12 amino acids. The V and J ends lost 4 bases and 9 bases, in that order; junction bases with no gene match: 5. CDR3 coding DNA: TGTGCCAGCAGCCCCAACAGGGGGAAAGCTTTCTTT. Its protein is CASSPNRGKAFF.